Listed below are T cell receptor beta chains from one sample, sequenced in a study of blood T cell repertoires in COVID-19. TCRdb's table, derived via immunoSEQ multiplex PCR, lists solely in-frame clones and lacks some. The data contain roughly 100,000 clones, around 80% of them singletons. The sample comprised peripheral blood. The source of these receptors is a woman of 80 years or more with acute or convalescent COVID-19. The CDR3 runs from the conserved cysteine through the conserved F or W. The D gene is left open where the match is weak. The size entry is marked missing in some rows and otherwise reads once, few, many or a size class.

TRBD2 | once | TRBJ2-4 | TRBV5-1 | CASSLDAGGAKNIQYF | TGCGCCAGCAGCTTGGATGCGGGAGGAGCCAAAAACATTCAGTACTTC
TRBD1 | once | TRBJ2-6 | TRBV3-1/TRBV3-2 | CASSLGQGGSGANVLTF | TGTGCCAGCAGCCTGGGACAGGGAGGCTCTGGGGCCAACGTCCTGACTTTC
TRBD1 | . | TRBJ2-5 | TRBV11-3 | CASSFSGTGGGGETQYF | TGTGCCAGCAGCTTCTCCGGGACAGGGGGCGGCGGAGAGACCCAGTACTTC
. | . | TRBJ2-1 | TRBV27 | CASSLYINNEQFF | TGTGCCAGCAGTTTATACATAAACAATGAGCAGTTCTTC
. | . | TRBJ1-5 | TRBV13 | CASSLRRDQPQHF | TGTGCCAGCAGCTTGCGGAGGGACCAGCCCCAGCATTTT
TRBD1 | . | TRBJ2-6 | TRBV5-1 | CASSLTGTGGISGANVLTF | TGCGCCAGCAGCTTAACCGGGACAGGGGGCATCTCTGGGGCCAACGTCCTGACTTTC
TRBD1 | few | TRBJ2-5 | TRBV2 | CASSGDSQETQYF | TGTGCCAGCAGCGGGGACAGCCAAGAGACCCAGTACTTC
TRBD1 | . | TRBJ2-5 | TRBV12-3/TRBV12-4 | CASSPTGGETQYF | TGTGCCAGCAGCCCAACAGGGGGGGAGACCCAGTACTTC
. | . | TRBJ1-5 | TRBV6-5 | CASSYLGGEQHF | TGTGCCAGCAGTTACCTCGGGGGGGAGCAACATTTT
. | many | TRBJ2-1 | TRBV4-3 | CASSHLQGDEQFF | TGCGCCAGCAGCCATCTACAGGGCGATGAGCAGTTCTTC
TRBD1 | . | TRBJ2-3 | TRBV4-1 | CASSQDGTGQGLTDTQYF | TGCGCCAGCAGCCAAGATGGGACGGGACAGGGATTAACAGATACGCAGTATTTT
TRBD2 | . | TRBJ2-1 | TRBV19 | CASSDPQGGREGRGEQFF | TGTGCCAGTAGTGATCCCCAAGGTGGGCGGGAGGGCCGTGGTGAGCAGTTCTTC
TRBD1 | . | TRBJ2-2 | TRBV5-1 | CASSPGTGNTGELFF | TGCGCCAGCAGCCCGGGGACAGGGAACACCGGGGAGCTGTTTTTT
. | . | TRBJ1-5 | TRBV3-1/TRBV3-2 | CASSQGLPGVGQPQHF | TGTGCCAGCAGCCAAGGCCTCCCAGGGGTAGGCCAGCCCCAGCATTTT
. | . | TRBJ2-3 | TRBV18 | CASTEYSLKADTQYF | TGTGCCAGCACAGAGTACAGCCTTAAAGCAGATACGCAGTATTTT
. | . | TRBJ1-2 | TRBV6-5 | CASSSGISSRGGYTF | TGTGCCAGCAGTTCCGGGATATCTAGTCGCGGTGGCTACACCTTC
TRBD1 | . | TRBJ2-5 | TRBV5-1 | CASSLTGGQETQYF | TGCGCCAGCAGCCTGACAGGGGGCCAAGAGACCCAGTACTTC
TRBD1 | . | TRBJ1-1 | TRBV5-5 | CASSYGTGGRETEAFF | TGTGCCAGCAGCTACGGGACAGGGGGGAGGGAAACTGAAGCTTTCTTT
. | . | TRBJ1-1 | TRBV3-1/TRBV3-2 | CASSQTLNTEAFF | TGTGCCAGCAGCCAGACACTGAACACTGAAGCTTTCTTT
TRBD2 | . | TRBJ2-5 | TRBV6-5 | CASSYPGGEETQYF | TGTGCCAGCAGTTACCCCGGGGGGGAAGAGACCCAGTACTTC
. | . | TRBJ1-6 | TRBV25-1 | CASREANSPLHF | TGTGCCAGCAGGGAGGCTAATTCACCCCTCCACTTT
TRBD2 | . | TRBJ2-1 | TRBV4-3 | CASSLWTSGNEQFF | TGCGCCAGCAGTCTTTGGACTAGCGGTAATGAGCAGTTCTTC
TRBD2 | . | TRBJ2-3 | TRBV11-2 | CASRPLAGADTQYF | TGTGCCAGCAGGCCTCTAGCGGGAGCAGATACGCAGTATTTT
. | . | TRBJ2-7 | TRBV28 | CASRGTPYEQYF | TGTGCCAGCAGAGGGACTCCTTACGAGCAGTACTTC
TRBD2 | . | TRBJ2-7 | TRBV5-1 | CASSLTSGGYEQYF | TGCGCCAGCAGCTTAACTAGCGGAGGCTACGAGCAGTACTTC
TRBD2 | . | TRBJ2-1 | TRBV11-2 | CASSSRLAGGYNEQFF | TGTGCCAGCAGCTCTCGCCTAGCGGGGGGATACAATGAGCAGTTCTTC
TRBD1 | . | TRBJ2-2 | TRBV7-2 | CASSLRGDRANTGELFF | TGTGCCAGCAGCTTAAGGGGGGACAGGGCGAACACCGGGGAGCTGTTTTTT
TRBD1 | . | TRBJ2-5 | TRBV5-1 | CASSWTGDQETQYF | TGCGCCAGCAGCTGGACAGGGGACCAAGAGACCCAGTACTTC
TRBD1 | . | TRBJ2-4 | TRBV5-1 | CASSYTGDGKNIQYF | TGCGCCAGCAGTTACACAGGGGACGGGAAAAACATTCAGTACTTC
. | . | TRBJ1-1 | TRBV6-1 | CASSEGRGLNTEAFF | TGTGCCAGCAGTGAGGGCAGGGGTCTAAACACTGAAGCTTTCTTT
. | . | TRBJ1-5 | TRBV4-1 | CASSQEPGYSNQPQHF | TGCGCCAGCAGCCAAGAACCCGGTTATAGCAATCAGCCCCAGCATTTT
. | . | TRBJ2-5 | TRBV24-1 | CATAGSLGRGETQYF | TGTGCCACGGCCGGGAGTTTGGGACGGGGAGAGACCCAGTACTTC
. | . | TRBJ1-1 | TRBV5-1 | CASSQGVLGTEAFF | TGCGCCAGCAGCCAAGGGGTACTGGGGACTGAAGCTTTCTTT
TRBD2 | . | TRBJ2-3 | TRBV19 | CATGTSGSTDTQYF | TGTGCCACCGGGACTAGCGGTAGCACAGATACGCAGTATTTT
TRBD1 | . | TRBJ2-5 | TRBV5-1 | CASSTGTDMTQETQYF | TGCGCCAGCAGCACCGGGACAGATATGACTCAAGAGACCCAGTACTTC
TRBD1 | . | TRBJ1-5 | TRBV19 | CASRTGDSNQPQHF | TGTGCCAGTCGGACAGGAGATAGCAATCAGCCCCAGCATTTT
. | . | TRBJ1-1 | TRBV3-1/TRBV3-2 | CASSHRTTGTNTEAFF | TGTGCCAGCAGCCATCGCACCACAGGGACCAACACTGAAGCTTTCTTT
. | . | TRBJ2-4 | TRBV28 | CASSLGRVGLDIQYF | TGTGCCAGCAGTTTAGGCAGGGTTGGCCTGGACATTCAGTACTTC
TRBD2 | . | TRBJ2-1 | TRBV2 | CASRGPRASGNPGGSYNEQFF | TGTGCCAGCAGAGGCCCTCGGGCTAGCGGGAACCCAGGGGGGTCCTACAATGAGCAGTTCTTC
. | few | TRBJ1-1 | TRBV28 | CASRDGGVNTEAFF | TGTGCCAGCAGGGACGGCGGGGTGAACACTGAAGCTTTCTTT
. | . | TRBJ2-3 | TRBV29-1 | CSVERQDLTDTQYF | TGCAGCGTTGAGAGACAGGACCTGACAGATACGCAGTATTTT
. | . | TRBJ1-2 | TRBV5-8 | CASNRGGRSHGYTF | TGTGCCAGCAATCGGGGGGGCAGGTCGCATGGCTACACCTTC
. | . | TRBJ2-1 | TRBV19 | CASIGELNEQFF | TGTGCCAGTATTGGGGAGTTAAATGAGCAGTTCTTC
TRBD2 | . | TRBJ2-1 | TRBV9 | CASGLAGDEQFF | TGTGCCAGCGGACTAGCGGGAGATGAGCAGTTCTTC
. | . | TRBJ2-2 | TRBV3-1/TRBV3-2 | CASSRSGGVTGELFF | TGTGCCAGCAGCCGGTCCGGGGGAGTCACCGGGGAGCTGTTTTTT
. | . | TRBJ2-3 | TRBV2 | CASNRDTDTQYF | TGTGCCAGCAACAGGGACACAGATACGCAGTATTTT
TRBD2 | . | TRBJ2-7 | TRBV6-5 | CASSYGLTSINEQYF | TGTGCCAGCAGTTACGGCCTGACTAGCATCAACGAGCAGTACTTC
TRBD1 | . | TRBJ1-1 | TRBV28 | CASRTAQGVGTEAFF | TGTGCCAGCAGGACAGCACAGGGGGTCGGAACTGAAGCTTTCTTT